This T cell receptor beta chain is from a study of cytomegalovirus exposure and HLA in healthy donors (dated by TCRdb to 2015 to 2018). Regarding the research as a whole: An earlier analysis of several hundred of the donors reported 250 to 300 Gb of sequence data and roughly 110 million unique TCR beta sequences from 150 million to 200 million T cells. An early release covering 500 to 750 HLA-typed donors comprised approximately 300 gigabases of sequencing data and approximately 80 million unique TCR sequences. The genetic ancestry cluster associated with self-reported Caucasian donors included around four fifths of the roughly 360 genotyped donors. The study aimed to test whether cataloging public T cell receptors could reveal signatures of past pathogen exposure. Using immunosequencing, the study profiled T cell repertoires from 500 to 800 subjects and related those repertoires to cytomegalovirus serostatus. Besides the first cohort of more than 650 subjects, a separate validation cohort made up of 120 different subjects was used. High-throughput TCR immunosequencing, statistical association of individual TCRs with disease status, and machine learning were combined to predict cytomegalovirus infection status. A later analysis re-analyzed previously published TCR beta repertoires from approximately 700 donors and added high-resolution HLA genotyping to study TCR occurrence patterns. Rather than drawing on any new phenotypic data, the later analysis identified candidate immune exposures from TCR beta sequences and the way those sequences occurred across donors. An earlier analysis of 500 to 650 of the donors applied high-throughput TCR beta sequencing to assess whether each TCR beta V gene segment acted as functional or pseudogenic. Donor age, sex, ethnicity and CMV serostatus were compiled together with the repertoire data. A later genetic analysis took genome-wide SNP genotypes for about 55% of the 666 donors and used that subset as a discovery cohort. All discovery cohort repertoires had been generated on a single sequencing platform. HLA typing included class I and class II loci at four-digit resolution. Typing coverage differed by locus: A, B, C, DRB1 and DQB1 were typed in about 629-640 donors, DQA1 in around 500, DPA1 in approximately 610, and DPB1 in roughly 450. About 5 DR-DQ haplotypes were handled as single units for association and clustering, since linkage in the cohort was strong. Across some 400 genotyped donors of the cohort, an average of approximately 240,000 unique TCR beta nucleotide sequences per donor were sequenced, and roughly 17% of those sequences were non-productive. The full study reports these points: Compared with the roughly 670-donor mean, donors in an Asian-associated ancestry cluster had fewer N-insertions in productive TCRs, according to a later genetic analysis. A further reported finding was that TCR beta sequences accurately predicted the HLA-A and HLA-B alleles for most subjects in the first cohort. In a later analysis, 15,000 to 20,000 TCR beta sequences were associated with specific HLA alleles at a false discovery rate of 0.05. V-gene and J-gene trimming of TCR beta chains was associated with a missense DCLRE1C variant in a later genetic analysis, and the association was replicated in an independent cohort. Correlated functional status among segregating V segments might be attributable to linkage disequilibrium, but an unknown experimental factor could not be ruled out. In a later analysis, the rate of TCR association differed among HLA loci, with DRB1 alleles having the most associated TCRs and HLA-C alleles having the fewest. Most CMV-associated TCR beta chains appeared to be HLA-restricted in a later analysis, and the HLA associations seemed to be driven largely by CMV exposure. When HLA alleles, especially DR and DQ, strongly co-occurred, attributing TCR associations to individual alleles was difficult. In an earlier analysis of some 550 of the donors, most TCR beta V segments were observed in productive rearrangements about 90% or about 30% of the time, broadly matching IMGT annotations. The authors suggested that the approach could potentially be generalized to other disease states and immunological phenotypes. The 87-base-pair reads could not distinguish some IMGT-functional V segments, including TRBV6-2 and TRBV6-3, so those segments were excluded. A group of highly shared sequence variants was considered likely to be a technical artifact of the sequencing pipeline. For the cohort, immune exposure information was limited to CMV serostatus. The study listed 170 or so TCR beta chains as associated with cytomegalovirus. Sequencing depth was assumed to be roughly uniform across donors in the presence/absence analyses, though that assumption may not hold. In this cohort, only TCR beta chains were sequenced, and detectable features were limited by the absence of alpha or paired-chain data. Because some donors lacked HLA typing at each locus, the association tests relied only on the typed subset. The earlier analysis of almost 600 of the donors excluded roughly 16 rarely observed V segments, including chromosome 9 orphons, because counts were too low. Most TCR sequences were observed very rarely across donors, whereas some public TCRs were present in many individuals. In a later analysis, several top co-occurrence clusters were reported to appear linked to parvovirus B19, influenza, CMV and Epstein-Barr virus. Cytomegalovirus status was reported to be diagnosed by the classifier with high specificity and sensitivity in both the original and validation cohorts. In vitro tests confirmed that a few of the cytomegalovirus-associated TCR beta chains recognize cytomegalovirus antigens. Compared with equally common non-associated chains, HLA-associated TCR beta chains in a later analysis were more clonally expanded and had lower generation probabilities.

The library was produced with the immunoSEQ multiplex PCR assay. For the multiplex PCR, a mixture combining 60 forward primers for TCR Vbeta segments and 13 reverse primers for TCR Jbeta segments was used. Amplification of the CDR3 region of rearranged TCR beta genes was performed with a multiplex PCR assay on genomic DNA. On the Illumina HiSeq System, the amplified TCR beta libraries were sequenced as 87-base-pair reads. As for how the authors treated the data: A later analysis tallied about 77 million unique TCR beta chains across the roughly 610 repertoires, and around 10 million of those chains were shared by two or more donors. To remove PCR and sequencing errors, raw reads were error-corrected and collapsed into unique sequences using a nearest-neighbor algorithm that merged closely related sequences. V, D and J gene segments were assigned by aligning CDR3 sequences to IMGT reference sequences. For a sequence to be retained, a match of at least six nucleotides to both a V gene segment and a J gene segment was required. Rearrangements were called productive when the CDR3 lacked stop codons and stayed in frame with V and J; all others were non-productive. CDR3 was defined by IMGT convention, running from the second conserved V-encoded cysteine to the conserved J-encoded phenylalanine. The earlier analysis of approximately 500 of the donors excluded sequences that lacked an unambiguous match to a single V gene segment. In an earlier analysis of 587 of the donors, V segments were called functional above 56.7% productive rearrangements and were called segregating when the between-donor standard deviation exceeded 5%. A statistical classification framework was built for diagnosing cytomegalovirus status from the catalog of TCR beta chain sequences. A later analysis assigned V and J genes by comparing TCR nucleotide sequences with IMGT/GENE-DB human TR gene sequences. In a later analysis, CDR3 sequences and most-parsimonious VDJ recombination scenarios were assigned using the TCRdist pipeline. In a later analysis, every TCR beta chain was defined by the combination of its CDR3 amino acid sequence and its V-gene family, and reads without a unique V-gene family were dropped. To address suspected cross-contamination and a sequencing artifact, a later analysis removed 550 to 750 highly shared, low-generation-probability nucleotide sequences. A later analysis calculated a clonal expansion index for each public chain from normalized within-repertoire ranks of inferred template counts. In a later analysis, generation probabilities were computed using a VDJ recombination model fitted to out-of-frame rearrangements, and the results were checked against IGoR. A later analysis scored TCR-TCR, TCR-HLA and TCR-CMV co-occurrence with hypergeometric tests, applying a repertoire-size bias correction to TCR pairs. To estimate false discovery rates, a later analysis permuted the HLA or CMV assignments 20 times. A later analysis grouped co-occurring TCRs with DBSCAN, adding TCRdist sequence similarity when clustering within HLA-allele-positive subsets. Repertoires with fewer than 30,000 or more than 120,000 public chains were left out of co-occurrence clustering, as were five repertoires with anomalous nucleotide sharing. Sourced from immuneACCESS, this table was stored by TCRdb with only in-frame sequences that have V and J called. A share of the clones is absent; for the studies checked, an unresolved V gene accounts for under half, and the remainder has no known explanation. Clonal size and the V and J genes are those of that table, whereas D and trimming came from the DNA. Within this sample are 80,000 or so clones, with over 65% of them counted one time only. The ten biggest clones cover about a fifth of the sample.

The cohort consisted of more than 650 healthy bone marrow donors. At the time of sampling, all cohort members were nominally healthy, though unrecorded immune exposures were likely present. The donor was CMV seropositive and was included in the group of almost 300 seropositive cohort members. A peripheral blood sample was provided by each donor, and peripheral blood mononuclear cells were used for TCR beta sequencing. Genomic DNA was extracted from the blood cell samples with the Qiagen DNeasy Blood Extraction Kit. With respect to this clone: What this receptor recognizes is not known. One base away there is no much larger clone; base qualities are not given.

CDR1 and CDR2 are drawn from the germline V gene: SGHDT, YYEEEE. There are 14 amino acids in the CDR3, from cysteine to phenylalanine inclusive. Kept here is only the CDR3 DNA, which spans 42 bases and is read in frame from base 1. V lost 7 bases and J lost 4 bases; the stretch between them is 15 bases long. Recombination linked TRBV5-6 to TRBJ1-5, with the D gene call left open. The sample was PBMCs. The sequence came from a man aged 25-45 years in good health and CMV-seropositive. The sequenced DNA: TGTGCCAGCCACCGGCGGGGTGGGAATCAGCCCCAGCATTTT. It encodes CASHRRGGNQPQHF.